These 28 T cell receptor beta chains were sequenced from one sample in a study of control samples from healthy donors and cancer patients (dated by TCRdb to 2018 to 2020). Library preparation was by the immunoSEQ multiplex PCR assay. This is the immuneACCESS table as TCRdb keeps it, with only in-frame sequences that have V and J called. A part of the clones is gone; compared with another copy, unresolved V genes explain less than half, and the rest is unexplained. The sample table shows fewer than 200,000 clones, and almost 90% are seen once. More than 1.3% of the sample is in the top ten clones. Sequences were obtained from blood. These receptors were taken from a woman between 50 and 59 years old in good health.

CDR3 sequence (DNA): TGTGCCAGCAGTTACCCGTCGGGGTCTGGAAACACCATATATTTT. Its translation is CASSYPSGSGNTIYF. V and J are TRBV6-2 or TRBV6-3 and TRBJ1-3; no reliable D call. Germline V gene data show CDR1 as MNHEY and CDR2 as SVGEGT. The CDR3 spans 15 residues. V was clipped by 2 bases and J by 1 base, with 9 bases between them.

This clone was seen a handful of times. CDR3 coding DNA: TGTGCCATCAGCGTGGGGACAGGACCACTCTATGGCTACACCTTC. It encodes CAISVGTGPLYGYTF. The chain joins TRBV10-3 to TRBJ1-2, with TRBD1 matching over 8 bases. The V gene end was trimmed by 6 bases and the J gene end by 4 bases; junction bases not matched to a gene: 10. CDR3 length: 15 residues. CDR1 is ENHRY and CDR2 is SYGVKD in the germline V gene.

The chain combines TRBV18 with TRBJ1-2, with unresolved D. The germline V gene encodes CDR1 KGHSH and CDR2 LQKENI. The CDR3 extends over 13 amino acids. The V end lost 1 base, the J end lost 4 bases, and 7 bases lay between the germline ends. The CDR3 nucleotides read TGTGCCAGCTCACCACAGGATAGCTATGGCTACACCTTC. Residues: CASSPQDSYGYTF.

This chain uses TRBV27 with TRBJ1-6, with D uncertain. The CDR3 consists of 17 residues. V was pared by 4 bases and J by 2 bases, with 15 bases between. The germline CDR1 and CDR2 sequences are MNHEY and SMNVEV (reference sequence). The CDR3 loop reads CASSSRTRRTYNSPLHF. DNA for the CDR3: TGTGCCAGCAGTTCCCGGACGCGACGGACCTATAATTCACCCCTCCACTTT.

The V call is TRBV4-2, the J call TRBJ1-4; D might be TRBD1 (5 bases). The CDR3 consists of 15 residues. Germline V CDR1 and CDR2: LGHNA, YNFKEQ. V lost 0 bases and J lost 5, with 10 bases in between. DNA of the CDR3: TGTGCCAGCAGCCAAGAGGGACGGACAAATGAAAAACTGTTTTTT. Encoded protein: CASSQEGRTNEKLFF.

This rearrangement joins TRBV5-1 to TRBJ1-6, with 12 bases lining up with TRBD1. Looked up from germline, CDR1 is SGHRS and CDR2 is YFSETQ. V trimming: 7 bases; J trimming: 10 bases; junction bases outside the gene matches: 9. CDR3 size: 15 residues. CDR3 DNA: TGCGCCAGCGCATTAGGGGGACAGGGGGCATCACCCCTCCACTTT. Protein product: CASALGGQGASPLHF. The complete variable domain, with remaining parts taken from reference TRBV5-1 and TRBJ1-6, reads KAGVTQTPRYLIKTRGQQVTLSCSPISGHRSVSWYQQTPGQGLQFLFEYFSETQRNKGNFPGRFSGRQFSNSRSEMNVSTLELGDSALYLCASALGGQGASPLHFGNGTRLTVT.

V usage is TRBV2 and J usage is TRBJ2-2, with no clear D. The CDR3 totals 13 residues. Looked up from germline, CDR1 is SNHLY and CDR2 is FYNNEI. V was trimmed by 8 bases and J by 4 bases, leaving 11 bases between them. CDR3 in amino acids: CASLRDITGELFF. The CDR3 DNA sequence: TGTGCCAGCCTTCGAGACATCACCGGGGAGCTGTTTTTT.

CDR3 nucleotide sequence: TGTGCCAGCAGCGTAGAAGGCGGGAGTCACTACGAGCAGTACTTC. This gives the protein CASSVEGGSHYEQYF. This sequence joins TRBV9 and TRBJ2-7, with 7 bases fitting TRBD2. CDR1 SGDLS and CDR2 YYNGEE come from the germline V gene. The CDR3 consists of 15 residues. The ends lost 0 bases at V and 3 bases at J; junction bases unmatched: 6.

This chain uses TRBV3-1 (or the pseudogene TRBV3-2) with TRBJ2-3; D gene unclear. Trimming shortened V by 1 base and J by 1 base, and 6 bases separated the two germline ends. CDR3 length equals 14 residues. Germline V CDR1 and CDR2: LGHDT, YNNKEL (reference sequence). The CDR3 nucleotides read TGTGCCAGCAGCCAAGTATCCGGCACAGATACGCAGTATTTT. Protein product: CASSQVSGTDTQYF.

V is TRBV7-9 and J is TRBJ2-5, with 7 positions matching TRBD1. Germline CDR1 is SEHNR and CDR2 is FQNEAQ (reference sequence). The CDR3 covers 17 residues. V was pared by 5 bases and J by 1 base, with 13 bases of the junction left unmatched. The CDR3 protein is CASSDQGQLITQETQYF. In nucleotides, the CDR3 is TGTGCCAGCAGCGACCAGGGACAGTTAATTACCCAAGAGACCCAGTACTTC.

This clone was counted once. V usage is TRBV2 and J usage is TRBJ2-3; tentatively, D is TRBD1 (6 bases). The V gene's germline CDR1 is SNHLY and CDR2 FYNNEI. This CDR3 contains 14 residues. Trimming left V 6 bases short and J 3 bases short, with 13 bases between. The DNA for the CDR3 is TGTGCCAGCAGCCGTACGCAGGGGACAGATACGCAGTATTTT. It specifies CASSRTQGTDTQYF.

The rearrangement joins TRBV5-1 to TRBJ2-1; D is perhaps TRBD1 (7 bases). Trimming cost V 4 bases and J 5 bases, with 10 bases left between them. The CDR3 spans 13 residues. Germline CDR1 reads SGHRS; CDR2 reads YFSETQ. CDR3 sequence reads: CASSPRGDNEQFF. The DNA of the CDR3 is TGCGCCAGCAGCCCCAGGGGGGACAATGAGCAGTTCTTC.

The J gene is TRBJ1-6, the V gene TRBV5-1; 8 bases are shared with TRBD1. This CDR3 has 15 residues. Germline assignment: CDR1 SGHRS and CDR2 YFSETQ. J gave up 6 bases and V 0 bases, and 2 bases lay outside the gene matches. DNA of the CDR3: TGCGCCAGCAGCTTGGGGGACAGGCTTAATTCACCCCTCCACTTT. Protein product: CASSLGDRLNSPLHF.

The chain uses TRBV6-6 and TRBJ2-4; the D gene could be TRBD1 or TRBD2 (5 bases each). V was clipped by 2 bases and J by 10 bases, with 12 bases between them. The CDR3 contains 13 residues. In germline, CDR1 is MNHNY, CDR2 SVGAGI (reference sequence). The DNA of the CDR3 is TGTGCCAGCAGTTACCGGGACCGCCCAATTCAGTACTTC. This gives the protein CASSYRDRPIQYF.

This chain joins TRBV20-1 and TRBJ1-2; D call uncertain. This CDR3 spans 11 amino acids. V dropped 5 bases and J dropped 8 bases, with 12 bases sitting between them. Germline CDR1 and CDR2: DFQATT and SNEGSKA (reference sequence). CDR3 residues: CSAAPGDGYTF. The CDR3 DNA reads TGCAGTGCTGCCCCCGGAGACGGCTACACCTTC.

The V call is TRBV14, the J call TRBJ2-2; 8 bases align to TRBD1. V shed 4 bases and J 5 bases; nucleotides not matched to a gene: 9. Germline CDR1 and CDR2: SGHDN and FVKESK. This CDR3 has 16 residues. The CDR3, as DNA: TGTGCCAGCAGCCTATTAGGACAGGGAAGTACCGGGGAGCTGTTTTTT. Residues: CASSLLGQGSTGELFF.

This clone was found once. This chain joins TRBV24-1 and TRBJ2-6; no definite D call. CDR1 is KGHDR, CDR2 SFDVKD, per germline. V lost 9 bases to trimming and J lost 0 bases, with 11 bases between them. The CDR3 has 15 residues. In DNA form, the CDR3 reads TGTGCCACCCTGGGAACCCGCTCTGGGGCCAACGTCCTGACTTTC. Protein: CATLGTRSGANVLTF.

The chain couples TRBV10-2 to TRBJ1-6; tentatively, D is TRBD1 (5 bases). V gave up 10 bases and J gave up 7 bases, with 20 bases separating them. The CDR3 loop spans 15 amino acids. Germline V gene sequence: CDR1 WSHSY, CDR2 SAAADI. CDR3 in amino acids: CATRPPGPENSPLHF. In nucleotides, the CDR3 is TGCGCCACCCGACCCCCGGGACCGGAGAATTCACCCCTCCACTTT.

This clone was detected a few times. In DNA, the CDR3 is TGTGCCAGCAGCCGACTCATCCAGGGGACAGATGGCTACACCTTC. This codes for CASSRLIQGTDGYTF. This chain connects TRBV5-6 to TRBJ1-2; TRBD1 agrees at 7 bases. The germline V gene encodes CDR1 SGHDT and CDR2 YYEEEE. With 4 bases clipped from V and 6 bases from J, the junction kept 12 bases outside the gene matches. The CDR3 consists of 15 residues.

In DNA, the CDR3 is TGTGCCAGCAGCACCGGACTAGCGGGGGGACGTCGTCGCGCAGATACGCAGTATTTT. Translation: CASSTGLAGGRRRADTQYF. The chain combines TRBV7-9 with TRBJ2-3; TRBD2 agrees at 14 bases. V shed 5 bases, J shed 4 bases, and the junction held 14 bases outside the gene matches. Germline assignment: CDR1 SEHNR and CDR2 FQNEAQ (reference sequence). This CDR3 is 19 amino acids long.

The CDR3 DNA follows: TGTGCCAGCAGCGGTCGGGGAACAGGGTTGGATGGCTACACCTTC. Translating gives CASSGRGTGLDGYTF. The rearrangement links TRBV9 to TRBJ1-2; D is possibly TRBD1 (6 bases). The CDR3 totals 15 residues. Trimming removed 3 bases from V and 6 bases from J, with 18 bases in between. The germline V gene encodes CDR1 SGDLS and CDR2 YYNGEE.

This chain links TRBV12-3 or TRBV12-4 with TRBJ1-1; maybe TRBD1 (6 bases). V lost 4 bases, J lost 6 bases, and 12 bases lay in between. The CDR3 sequence is 13 residues long. CDR3 nucleotides: TGTGCCAGCAGTTCTGGACAGTTCTCTGAAGCTTTCTTT. Its translation is CASSSGQFSEAFF.

The chain joins TRBV28 to TRBJ1-2; TRBD1 aligns across 7 bases. Unmatched junction bases numbered 6, after V lost 9 bases and J lost 2 bases. Germline CDR1 and CDR2: MDHEN and SYDVKM. This CDR3 has 13 amino acids. This CDR3 reads CARGQGDNYGYTF. The CDR3 DNA follows: TGTGCCAGGGGGCAGGGGGACAACTATGGCTACACCTTC.

The chain is built from TRBV29-1 and TRBJ2-7; the D is unclear. Looked up from germline, CDR1 is SQVTM and CDR2 is ANQGSEA. The CDR3 is 12 residues long. Trimming stripped 2 bases from V and 7 bases from J, with 12 bases between. In DNA, the CDR3 is TGCAGCGTTGAATCTGGGGTGAGGGAGCAGTACTTC. Its translation is CSVESGVREQYF.

The CDR3 sequence: CASSIMRGLAGTDTQYF. In nucleotides, the CDR3 is TGTGCCAGTAGTATAATGCGTGGGCTAGCGGGAACAGATACGCAGTATTTT. The chain carries TRBV19 and TRBJ2-3; 9 bases are shared with TRBD2. This CDR3 comprises 17 residues. V shed 2 bases, J shed 3 bases, and the junction held 9 bases outside the gene matches. Germline loops: CDR1 LNHDA, CDR2 SQIVND (reference sequence). The variable domain in full, completed from reference TRBV19 and TRBJ2-3, reads DGGITQSPKYLFRKEGQNVTLSCEQNLNHDAMYWYRQDPGQGLRLIYYSQIVNDFQKGDIAEGYSVSREKKESFPLTVTSAQKNPTAFYLCASSIMRGLAGTDTQYFGPGTRLTVL.

This chain links TRBV7-6 with TRBJ1-5; D might be TRBD1 (5 bases). The V gene lost 2 bases and the J gene lost 3 bases, with 14 bases spanning the gap. CDR1 SGHVS and CDR2 FNYEAQ come from the germline V gene. The CDR3 runs to 16 residues. CDR3 region: CASSLRPGPDNQPQHF. For the CDR3, the DNA is TGTGCCAGCAGCTTAAGGCCAGGGCCGGACAATCAGCCCCAGCATTTT.

The V and J genes are TRBV6-5 and TRBJ2-7; D not resolved. Germline-derived CDR1 and CDR2 are MNHEY and SVGAGI. The CDR3 spans 16 residues. V lost 3 bases to trimming and J lost 0 bases, with 15 bases between them. The CDR3 DNA sequence: TGTGCCAGCAGTTATAAGTCCGCTCTACTCTCCTACGAGCAGTACTTC. Its translation: CASSYKSALLSYEQYF.

This clone was observed a handful of times. The V call is TRBV19, the J call TRBJ2-3, with a possible D match to TRBD1 (5 bases). Germline CDR1 is LNHDA and CDR2 is SQIVND (reference sequence). Trimming took off 6 bases at V and 0 bases at J, with 13 bases between the two ends. The CDR3 is made up of 15 amino acids. The DNA for the CDR3 is TGTGCCAGTAGCTTAACAGGATTTAGCACAGATACGCAGTATTTT. Translation: CASSLTGFSTDTQYF.